These 25 T cell receptor beta chains were all obtained from the same sample, sequenced in a study of T cell responses to AZD1222 COVID-19 vaccine. Produced via immunoSEQ multiplex PCR; TCRdb's table is partial and in-frame only. Among tens of thousands of clones listed, 80% were seen once. Source: peripheral blood, taken 28 days after the second AZD1222 dose. These receptors were collected from an adult who received the AZD1222 COVID-19 vaccine.

V is TRBV13 and J is TRBJ2-5, with D hard to call. The CDR3 sequence is 15 residues long. V was shortened by 2 bases and J by 0 bases, with 10 bases between the two germline ends. In germline, CDR1 is PRHDT, CDR2 FYEKMQ (reference sequence). The CDR3 loop is CASSLKGLYQETQYF. CDR3 nucleotide sequence: TGTGCCAGCAGCTTAAAAGGGCTGTACCAAGAGACCCAGTACTTC.

The V and J genes are TRBV4-1 and TRBJ2-7; 9 nucleotides agree with TRBD1. Trimming removed 0 bases from V and 3 bases from J; junction bases left unmatched: 12. CDR3 length: 18 amino acids. Germline CDR1 MGHRA, CDR2 YSYEKL. CDR3 loop: CASSQEELTGGADYEQYF. In DNA form, the CDR3 reads TGCGCCAGCAGCCAAGAAGAGCTCACAGGGGGCGCAGACTACGAGCAGTACTTC.

The gene calls are TRBV1 and TRBJ2-3. TRBV1 is noted as a pseudogene. The CDR3 is made up of 14 amino acids. CDR3 loop: CTSSSRFYTDTQYF. The CDR3, as DNA: TGCACCAGCAGCAGTAGGTTCTACACAGATACGCAGTATTTT.

This clone was found once. The V gene is TRBV21-1, the J gene TRBJ2-4. TRBV21-1 is an annotated pseudogene. The CDR3 contains 14 residues. This CDR3 is CASSPRPQGNIQYF. For the CDR3, the DNA is TGTGCCAGCAGCCCCCGGCCCCAAGGCAACATTCAGTACTTC.

The chain has TRBV6-5 and TRBJ2-7; D gene unclear. CDR1 is MNHEY, CDR2 SVGAGI, per germline. The V end was cut by 6 bases, the J end by 9 bases, with 15 bases between. This CDR3 region has 12 residues. The CDR3 DNA follows: TGTGCCAGCAGGACCCCCTACGAGCGGCAGTACTTC. This translates into CASRTPYERQYF.

This clone was recorded once. The V call is TRBV5-6, the J call TRBJ2-5; 12 bases line up with TRBD2. V was pared by 3 bases and J by 5 bases, with 17 bases of the junction left unmatched. This CDR3 has 19 residues. Germline CDR1 SGHDT, CDR2 YYEEEE. CDR3 sequence reads: CASSYPVDASGGVAETQYF. CDR3 DNA: TGTGCCAGCAGCTACCCCGTTGATGCTAGCGGGGGGGTCGCCGAGACCCAGTACTTC.

The rearrangement uses TRBV9 and TRBJ1-1, with no clear D. The V and J ends lost 7 bases and 0 bases respectively, with 13 bases between them. CDR3 length equals 14 residues. Germline values: CDR1 SGDLS, CDR2 YYNGEE. The DNA for the CDR3 is TGTGCCAGCTCTACTAGTTCTTTGAACACTGAAGCTTTCTTT. Amino acid sequence: CASSTSSLNTEAFF.

This clone was counted a single time. The chain uses TRBV21-1 and TRBJ1-6; the table names TRBD1, a call not compared with the DNA. TRBV21-1 is termed a pseudogene. The CDR3 runs 14 residues. The CDR3, as DNA: TGTGCCAGTAGCCGGGGACAGGGCTTTTCACCCCTCCACTTT. Its translation is CASSRGQGFSPLHF.

V is TRBV5-1 and J is TRBJ1-1; no firm D call. Germline CDR1 reads SGHRS; CDR2 reads YFSETQ. V was pared by 2 bases and J by 1 base, with 9 bases between. The CDR3 sequence is 14 residues long. The DNA of the CDR3 is TGCGCCAGCAGCTTAACCTGGGCGAACACTGAAGCTTTCTTT. Amino acids: CASSLTWANTEAFF.

This chain uses TRBV2 with TRBJ1-1; D unclear. Germline CDR1 SNHLY, CDR2 FYNNEI. The CDR3 loop spans 11 amino acids. V was clipped by 7 bases and J by 3 bases, with 6 bases between them. CDR3 sequence reads: CASKPYTEAFF. CDR3 sequence (DNA): TGTGCCAGCAAACCTTACACTGAAGCTTTCTTT.

The chain has TRBV29-1 and TRBJ2-3; D possibly corresponds to TRBD2 (6 bases). Trimming pared 4 bases from V and 0 bases from J, leaving 17 bases between. The CDR3 is made up of 16 amino acids. From germline, CDR1 is SQVTM and CDR2 ANQGSEA. CDR3 coding DNA: TGCAGCGTTGCTTTACGGAGGGTCGGTAGCACAGATACGCAGTATTTT. It translates to CSVALRRVGSTDTQYF.

The rearrangement joins TRBV18 to TRBJ2-7; TRBD1 or TRBD2 may be the D gene (5 bases each). This CDR3 has 14 residues. V was clipped by 5 bases and J by 4 bases, with 15 bases between them. Germline values: CDR1 KGHSH, CDR2 LQKENI. In DNA form, the CDR3 reads TGTGCCAGCTCAAGACCAGGGACGGGGTACGAGCAGTACTTC. This translates into CASSRPGTGYEQYF.

This chain connects TRBV4-1 to TRBJ2-5, with D perhaps TRBD2 (6 bases). The CDR3 is 15 amino acids. V gave up 1 base and J gave up 2 bases, with 11 bases separating them. Germline loops: CDR1 MGHRA, CDR2 YSYEKL. In DNA, the CDR3 is TGCGCCAGCAGCCAAGGGACCGGGACTCAAGAGACCCAGTACTTC. It yields the protein CASSQGTGTQETQYF.

The gene calls are TRBV9 and TRBJ2-2, with TRBD1 matching over 8 bases. Per the germline V gene, CDR1 is SGDLS and CDR2 is YYNGEE. V shed 4 bases, J shed 2 bases, and the junction held 4 bases outside the gene matches. The CDR3 is 15 residues long. The CDR3 DNA reads TGTGCCAGCAGCTTCCAGGGGGCAAACACCGGGGAGCTGTTTTTT. Protein: CASSFQGANTGELFF.

The chain couples TRBV6-5 to TRBJ2-5; the match to TRBD2 covers 7 bases. The V gene's germline CDR1 is MNHEY and CDR2 SVGAGI. CDR3 length: 12 residues. Trimming took 6 bases from V and 5 from J; bases not matched to a gene: 3. CDR3 DNA sequence: TGTGCCAGCAGCGCCGGGGGGGAGACCCAGTACTTC. This gives the protein CASSAGGETQYF.

This clone appeared a single time. This sample includes further DNA sequences coding for the same CDR3. The genes are TRBV7-2 and TRBJ2-7; possible D gene TRBD1, 5 bases. Trimming left V 3 bases short and J 0 bases short, with 9 bases between. The germline V gene has CDR1 SGHTA and CDR2 FQGNSA. The CDR3 has 14 amino acids. CDR3 protein: CASSLGRSSYEQYF. Here the CDR3 DNA reads TGTGCCAGCAGCTTGGGGCGAAGCTCCTACGAGCAGTACTTC.

This clone was found once. CDR3 bases: TGCGCCAGCGGACTAGCAGAATTCTACGAGCAGTACTTC. Its protein is CASGLAEFYEQYF. This chain connects TRBV10-2 to TRBJ2-7; 8 nucleotides line up with TRBD2. This CDR3 is 13 amino acids long. CDR1 WSHSY and CDR2 SAAADI come from the germline V gene. V shed 8 bases, J shed 3 bases, and the junction held 6 bases outside the gene matches.

The rearrangement uses TRBV30 and TRBJ1-6; D may be TRBD1 (6 bases). The V end was cut by 5 bases, the J end by 6 bases, with 11 bases between. This CDR3 is 13 amino acids long. Germline assignment: CDR1 GTSNPN and CDR2 SVGIG (reference sequence). This chain's CDR3 is CAWGAGVNSPLHF. For the CDR3, the DNA is TGTGCCTGGGGGGCAGGGGTTAATTCACCCCTCCACTTT.

The chain uses TRBV4-2 and TRBJ2-7; 7 bases match TRBD2. Looked up from germline, CDR1 is LGHNA and CDR2 is YNFKEQ. The CDR3 contains 16 residues. V was clipped by 1 base and J by 2 bases; unmatched bases: 8. DNA for the CDR3: TGTGCCAGCAGCCAAGGTGTTGGCGGGGGAACCTACGAGCAGTACTTC. As protein: CASSQGVGGGTYEQYF.

The J gene is TRBJ1-1, the V gene TRBV7-9; 7 nucleotides line up with TRBD1. The CDR3 has 15 residues. The germline V gene has CDR1 SEHNR and CDR2 FQNEAQ (reference sequence). The J segment lost 11 bases and the V segment lost 4 bases, leaving 16 bases of the junction unmatched. CDR3 region: CASSSVQGINLGAFF. In nucleotides, the CDR3 is TGTGCCAGCAGCTCCGTACAGGGGATTAATCTGGGGGCTTTCTTT.

The rearrangement joins TRBV11-2 to TRBJ1-1; D is uncertain. Germline-derived CDR1 and CDR2 are SGHAT and FQNNGV. V was shortened by 5 bases and J by 1 base, with 14 bases between the two germline ends. This CDR3 region has 15 residues. DNA for the CDR3: TGTGCCAGCAGCCCGATCCGGGGTAAGAACACTGAAGCTTTCTTT. Amino acid sequence: CASSPIRGKNTEAFF.

The chain combines TRBV13 with TRBJ2-1; the D gene is possibly TRBD2 (7 bases). This CDR3 comprises 13 residues. CDR1 PRHDT and CDR2 FYEKMQ come from the germline V gene (reference sequence). V was shortened by 7 bases and J by 8 bases, with 15 bases between the two germline ends. The CDR3, as DNA: TGTGCCAGCAAAGGGAGGGGGTACCATGAGCAGTTCTTC. Translation gives CASKGRGYHEQFF. Looking up the rest from reference TRBV13 and TRBJ2-1 gives the full variable domain: AAGVIQSPRHLIKEKRETATLKCYPIPRHDTVYWYQQGPGQDPQFLISFYEKMQSDKGSIPDRFSAQQFSDYHSELNMSSLELGDSALYFCASKGRGYHEQFFGPGTRLTVL.

The chain recombines TRBV2 with TRBJ1-6; D not resolved. The ends were cut back, 6 bases at V and 7 bases at J, with 10 bases in the middle. The CDR3 extends over 13 amino acids. CDR1 is SNHLY and CDR2 is FYNNEI in the germline V gene. CDR3 amino acids: CASSEEVNSPLHF. For the CDR3, the DNA is TGTGCCAGCAGCGAGGAGGTGAATTCACCCCTCCACTTT.

V gene TRBV6-1 combines with J gene TRBJ1-2; D gene uncertain. The CDR3 spans 13 residues. Germline V gene sequence: CDR1 MNHNS, CDR2 SASEGT. The V end lost 2 bases, the J end lost 9 bases, and 13 bases lay between the germline ends. CDR3 nucleotides: TGTGCCAGCAGTGAACAACCAATACTGAGCTACACCTTC. This codes for CASSEQPILSYTF.

V is TRBV19 and J is TRBJ1-2; D possibly corresponds to TRBD1 (6 bases). The CDR3 is made up of 12 amino acids. V was clipped by 7 bases and J by 4 bases, with 10 bases between them. CDR1 and CDR2 from the germline V gene are LNHDA and SQIVND (reference sequence). The CDR3 region is CASTVTGYGYTF. In DNA form, the CDR3 reads TGTGCCAGTACCGTGACAGGCTATGGCTACACCTTC.